Listed below are T cell receptor beta chains from one sample, sequenced in a study of OX40 agonist ivuxolimab in advanced cancers. The table came from immunoSEQ multiplex PCR; TCRdb's copy has only in-frame clones and leaves some out. This sample has 25,000 to 40,000 clones, with 84% found just once. The specimen was CD4+ or CD8+ T cells sorted from blood, collected in a trial of the OX40 agonist ivuxolimab. All receptors come from an adult with an advanced solid tumor such as melanoma, head and neck, liver or kidney cancer. The CDR3 runs from the conserved cysteine through the conserved F or W. Fields, in order: D gene, V gene, J gene, clone size, CDR3 DNA, CDR3 protein. D genes are given only for firm matches. For some rows the clone size is stated as once, few or many, or as a class when expanded; others skip it.

>.|TRBV7-9|TRBJ1-3|.
TGTGCCAGCAGCACCCCGACAGCATTCTCTGGAAACACCATATATTTT
CASSTPTAFSGNTIYF
>.|TRBV7-9|TRBJ1-1|.
TGTGCCAGCAGCTTAGGGCGGAACGAGGTGACTGAAGCTTTCTTT
CASSLGRNEVTEAFF
>TRBD1|TRBV27|TRBJ2-7|.
TGTGCCAGCAGTTTAGCCGGGACAGGGGGGCCCGAGCAGTACTTC
CASSLAGTGGPEQYF
>.|TRBV5-1|TRBJ1-1|.
TGCGCCAGCAGCTTGGAATTGGGCGTGAACACTGAAGCTTTCTTT
CASSLELGVNTEAFF
>.|TRBV7-9|TRBJ2-1|.
TGTGCCGGGGATCTCCACAATGAGCAGTTCTTC
CAGDLHNEQFF
>.|TRBV11-2|TRBJ2-1|.
TGTGCCAGCAGCGGAGAGACTCTCACTGAGCAGTTCTTC
CASSGETLTEQFF
>.|TRBV27|TRBJ1-1|.
TGTGCCAGCAGTCTGGCCGGGGTGAACACTGAAGCTTTCTTT
CASSLAGVNTEAFF
>TRBD2|TRBV29-1|TRBJ2-7|.
TGCAGCGTTGGCGGGGGCTACGAGCAGTACTTC
CSVGGGYEQYF
>TRBD2|TRBV27|TRBJ2-3|.
TGTGCCAGCAGCCTCACTAGCGGGGGGTTCACAGATACGCAGTATTTT
CASSLTSGGFTDTQYF
>TRBD2|TRBV18|TRBJ2-2|few
TGTGCCAGCTCGCTCACTAGCGAGCCGAACACCGGGGAGCTGTTTTTT
CASSLTSEPNTGELFF
>TRBD1|TRBV10-3|TRBJ1-1|few
TGTGCCATCAGAAGGACAGGGGAGACTGAAGCTTTCTTT
CAIRRTGETEAFF
>.|TRBV7-6|TRBJ2-1|.
TGTGCCAGCAGCTTAATAAACTCCTACAATGAGCAGTTCTTC
CASSLINSYNEQFF
>.|TRBV12-5|TRBJ2-6|.
TGTGCCCGGGTGATGGTTCACGGGGCCAACGTCCTGACTTTC
CARVMVHGANVLTF
>.|TRBV14|TRBJ2-5|.
TGTGCCAGCAGCCAAGAGACCCAGTACTTC
CASSQETQYF
>.|TRBV7-9|TRBJ1-1|.
TGTGCCGGTCTCCGGGTCCTGAACACTGAAGCTTTCTTT
CAGLRVLNTEAFF
>.|TRBV7-9|TRBJ1-2|once
TGTGCCAGCAGCTTAGTAGGAACTCACTATGGCTACACCTTC
CASSLVGTHYGYTF
>TRBD1|TRBV9|TRBJ2-3|once
TGTGCCAGCAGCTACGCCGGGACAGGGTTCACAGATACGCAGTATTTT
CASSYAGTGFTDTQYF
>TRBD1|TRBV30|TRBJ2-7|.
TGTGCCTGGAGGCCTAAAACAGGGGGCGGCTACGAGCAGTACTTC
CAWRPKTGGGYEQYF
>TRBD1|TRBV5-6|TRBJ1-5|.
TGTGCCAGCAGCAGGCGGACAGGGGTGAATCAGCCCCAGCATTTT
CASSRRTGVNQPQHF
>TRBD1|TRBV10-2|TRBJ2-7|few
TGCGCCACCAGTGTGGGACAGGGGTACGAGCAGTACTTC
CATSVGQGYEQYF
>TRBD2|TRBV13|TRBJ2-1|.
TGTGCCAGCAGCCAGACTAGCGGGGGGGCGGACGAGCAGTTCTTC
CASSQTSGGADEQFF
>TRBD2|TRBV9|TRBJ2-7|.
TGTGCCAGCAGCGTAGGGACTAGCCCCTACGAGCAGTACTTC
CASSVGTSPYEQYF
>TRBD2|TRBV6-5|TRBJ2-7|.
TGTGCCAGCCGAGGGAGCGGGAGCTTTCACGAGCAGTACTTC
CASRGSGSFHEQYF
>.|TRBV2|TRBJ2-2|many
TGTGCCAGCAGTTCGGTCGTGGGGGCCGGGGAGCTGTTTTTT
CASSSVVGAGELFF
>.|TRBV29-1|TRBJ2-1|.
TGCAGCGCCAATGTTGGTGAGCAGTTCTTC
CSANVGEQFF
>.|TRBV30|TRBJ1-1|many
TGTGCCTGGAGTGTTAGGGGCCGCAGAATGAACACTGAAGCTTTCTTT
CAWSVRGRRMNTEAFF
>TRBD1|TRBV30|TRBJ1-4|.
TGTGCCTGGAGTGGACAGGGGATGGATGAAAAACTGTTTTTT
CAWSGQGMDEKLFF
>.|TRBV7-9|TRBJ2-7|once
TGTGCCAGCACCCCTCGCGGGACATCTCCCTACGAGCAGTACTTC
CASTPRGTSPYEQYF
>.|TRBV5-6|TRBJ2-3|.
TGTGCCAGCAGCCCGGGGACCGCAGTCAAGTATTTT
CASSPGTAVKYF
>.|TRBV9|TRBJ1-1|once
TGTGCCAGCAGCTCCTCCCGGACAGCAATGAACACTGAAGCTTTCTTT
CASSSSRTAMNTEAFF
>TRBD1|TRBV6-1|TRBJ1-1|.
TGTGCCAGCAGTGAACCGACAGGGGCGAGGTTT
CASSEPTGARF
>.|TRBV5-4|TRBJ1-1|.
TGTGCCAGCAGCGTGGCGTCGGTCGGGTACACTGAAGCTTTCTTT
CASSVASVGYTEAFF
>TRBD1|TRBV28|TRBJ2-7|.
TGTGCCAGCAGTTTCGCGGGACAGGTCACCTACGAGCAGTACTTC
CASSFAGQVTYEQYF
>.|TRBV19|TRBJ2-3|.
TGTGCCAGTTCCCTGGGGCGGAGCACAGATACGCAGTATTTT
CASSLGRSTDTQYF
>TRBD1|TRBV28|TRBJ1-5|.
TGTGCCAGCAGTACCCCAAGGACAGGAGACAATCAGCCCCAGCATTTT
CASSTPRTGDNQPQHF
>.|TRBV6-1|TRBJ2-1|.
TGTGCCAGCAGTGAAGGTCACTACAATGAGCAGTTCTTC
CASSEGHYNEQFF